The clone carrying this TCR beta chain was recorded many times. The antigen remains unidentified. The SP2 primer and nested alpha and beta constant region primers amplified ligated cDNA in four rounds. Alpha and beta constant region primers primed reverse transcription for blood and skin samples. TCRdb recomputed calls from the 5' RACE reads with MiXCR, one row per CDR3 protein. The sample carries tens of thousands of distinct CDR3 sequences, under 10% recorded once. This specimen comes from a study of naive and memory T cell subsets. The study's findings and limits: This RNA-based method may be sensitive to activation-related transcript changes.

An oligonucleotide containing a UMI was ligated to the 3' end of TCR cDNA. Unsorted total RNA, about 1 to 1000 ng, was DNase treated before reverse transcription. This CDR3 has 13 amino acids. Per germline, CDR1 SGHDN and CDR2 FVKESK. Trimming took 3 bases from V and 0 from J, leaving 5 bases between them. This receptor was identified in a female donor in good health. The rearrangement joins TRBV14 to TRBJ1-1; no reliable D call. CDR3 residues: CASSQNLNTEAFF. CDR3 in DNA: TGTGCCAGCAGCCAGAATCTGAACACTGAAGCTTTCTTT.